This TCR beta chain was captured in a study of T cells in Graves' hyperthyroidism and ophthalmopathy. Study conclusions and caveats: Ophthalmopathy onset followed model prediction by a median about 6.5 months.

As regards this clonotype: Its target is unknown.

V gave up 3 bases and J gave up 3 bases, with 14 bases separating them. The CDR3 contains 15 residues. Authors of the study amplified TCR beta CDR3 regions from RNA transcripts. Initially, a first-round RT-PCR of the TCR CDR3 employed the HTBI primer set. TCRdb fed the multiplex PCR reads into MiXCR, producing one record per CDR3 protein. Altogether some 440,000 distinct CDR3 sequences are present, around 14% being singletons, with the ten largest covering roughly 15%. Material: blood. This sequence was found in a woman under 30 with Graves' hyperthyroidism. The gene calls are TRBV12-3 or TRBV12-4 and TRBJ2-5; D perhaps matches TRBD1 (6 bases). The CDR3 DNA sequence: TGTGCCAGCAGTTTTAACAGGGCCCTCGAAGAGACCCAGTACTTC. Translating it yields CASSFNRALEETQYF.